The 23 T cell receptor beta chains reported below all come from one sample, sequenced in a study of cytomegalovirus exposure and HLA in healthy donors. PCR used 60 Vbeta primers and 13 Jbeta primers. Assay: immunoSEQ multiplex PCR; the TCRdb copy retains only in-frame clones and omits some. The sample has tens of thousands of clones; approximately 67% are singletons. The sequencing input was PBMCs. These TCRs come from a male donor in good health and CMV-seropositive.

The chain has TRBV5-8 and TRBJ1-5, with D possibly matching TRBD1 (5 bases). CDR1 is SGHTS and CDR2 is YDEGEE in the germline V gene. V was pared by 4 bases and J by 3 bases, with 14 bases between. The CDR3 extends over 15 amino acids. The CDR3 DNA follows: TGTGCCAGCAGCCACGGTGACAGTTCCAATCAGCCCCAGCATTTT. This encodes CASSHGDSSNQPQHF. Combining the CDR3 with reference TRBV5-8 and TRBJ1-5 gives the whole variable domain EAGVTQSPTHLIKTRGQQATLRCSPISGHTSVYWYQQALGLGLQFLLWYDEGEERNRGNFPPRFSGRQFPNYSSELNVNALELEDSALYLCASSHGDSSNQPQHFGDGTRLSIL.

V is TRBV7-2 and J is TRBJ2-2; D is possibly TRBD1 (6 bases). The ends were cut back, 5 bases at V and 0 bases at J, with 10 bases in the middle. CDR3 length equals 15 residues. Germline V gene data show CDR1 as SGHTA and CDR2 as FQGNSA. CDR3: CASSPRQANTGELFF. The CDR3 nucleotides read TGTGCCAGCAGCCCCCGACAGGCGAACACCGGGGAGCTGTTTTTT.

This chain joins TRBV20-1 and TRBJ2-7, with D hard to call. From germline, CDR1 is DFQATT and CDR2 SNEGSKA (reference sequence). This CDR3 region has 11 residues. Trimming shortened V by 0 bases and J by 6 bases, and 6 bases separated the two germline ends. Here the CDR3 reads CSAREVSEQYF. The CDR3 region has the DNA TGCAGTGCTAGAGAGGTTAGCGAGCAGTACTTC.

The chain employs TRBV9 and TRBJ2-7; 12 bases line up with TRBD2. Germline trimming cut 4 bases from V and 7 bases from J; bases unmatched to any gene: 9. This CDR3 spans 15 amino acids. The germline V gene encodes CDR1 SGDLS and CDR2 YYNGEE. The CDR3 reads CASSKTSGGITEQYF. The CDR3 nucleotides read TGTGCCAGCAGCAAAACTAGCGGGGGGATTACGGAGCAGTACTTC.

This chain connects TRBV5-8 to TRBJ1-1; TRBD1 is a possible D gene (6 bases). V shed 4 bases and J shed 5 bases, with 12 bases lying between them. The CDR3 length is 13 residues. Germline CDR1 and CDR2: SGHTS and YDEGEE. CDR3 region: CASSPEGGTEAFF. The DNA for the CDR3 is TGTGCCAGCAGCCCGGAAGGGGGAACTGAAGCTTTCTTT.

The V gene is TRBV19, the J gene TRBJ1-5, with D possibly matching TRBD1 (5 bases). CDR3 length: 16 residues. Looked up from germline, CDR1 is LNHDA and CDR2 is SQIVND (reference sequence). V was cut by 2 bases and J by 1 base, with 12 bases left in between. CDR3 sequence reads: CASSITFRASNQPQHF. CDR3 in DNA: TGTGCCAGTAGTATAACGTTCAGGGCCAGCAATCAGCCCCAGCATTTT.

The gene calls are TRBV18 and TRBJ2-5; 7 bases match TRBD2. The CDR3 consists of 14 residues. V lost 5 bases, J lost 1 base, and 4 bases stayed unmatched. Per the germline V gene, CDR1 is KGHSH and CDR2 is LQKENI. Here the CDR3 reads CASSYSGLQETQYF. The CDR3 DNA reads as TGTGCCAGCTCATATAGCGGGCTCCAAGAGACCCAGTACTTC.

This clone occurred a few times. J is TRBJ2-3 and V is TRBV29-1; D is unclear. Germline CDR1 and CDR2: SQVTM and ANQGSEA. V was clipped by 1 base and J by 6 bases, with 8 bases between them. This CDR3 comprises 12 residues. The CDR3 loop reads CSVEGPGDTQYF. The CDR3 DNA reads as TGCAGCGTTGAAGGCCCCGGGGATACGCAGTATTTT.

The chain uses TRBV19 and TRBJ2-5; the match to TRBD2 covers 9 bases. Per the germline V gene, CDR1 is LNHDA and CDR2 is SQIVND (reference sequence). With 1 base clipped from V and 6 bases from J, the junction kept 9 bases outside the gene matches. The CDR3 extends over 16 amino acids. CDR3 sequence (DNA): TGTGCCAGTAGTATAGGGCTGGGAGCGGGGGGCCAGACCCAGTACTTC. It translates to CASSIGLGAGGQTQYF.

V gene TRBV19 combines with J gene TRBJ2-7, with 8 bases matching TRBD2. The germline V gene encodes CDR1 LNHDA and CDR2 SQIVND (reference sequence). V gave up 2 bases and J gave up 3 bases; unmatched junction bases: 3. This CDR3 is 14 amino acids long. In DNA, the CDR3 is TGTGCCAGTAGTATACAGCGGGGGTTCTACGAGCAGTACTTC. This encodes CASSIQRGFYEQYF.

The rearrangement links TRBV12-5 to TRBJ2-5; 12 bases agree with TRBD2. The germline V gene encodes CDR1 LGHNT and CDR2 FRNRAP. There are 18 residues in the CDR3. After removal of 1 base from V and 2 bases from J, the junction contained 8 bases not matched to a gene. CDR3 amino acids: CASGLADTSGGYQETQYF. CDR3 nucleotides: TGTGCTAGTGGTTTGGCCGACACTAGCGGGGGGTATCAAGAGACCCAGTACTTC.

The sample holds one count of this clone. The chain joins TRBV5-1 to TRBJ2-3; TRBD1 is a possible D gene (5 bases). Germline assignment: CDR1 SGHRS and CDR2 YFSETQ. This CDR3 has 15 amino acids. Deletions cut 5 bases from V and 0 bases from J, with 13 bases between. The CDR3 spells CASRPQGVSTDTQYF. CDR3 coding DNA: TGCGCCAGCAGACCCCAAGGGGTTAGCACAGATACGCAGTATTTT.

The chain has TRBV6-5 and TRBJ1-1; 11 bases align to TRBD1. Germline V gene sequence: CDR1 MNHEY, CDR2 SVGAGI. V lost 5 bases and J lost 6; bases outside the gene matches: 5. CDR3 length: 14 residues. In nucleotides, the CDR3 is TGTGCCAGCAGTGGGGGACAGGGGGATCCTGAAGCTTTCTTT. Amino acids: CASSGGQGDPEAFF.

The chain carries TRBV27 and TRBJ2-7, with a possible D match to TRBD2 (6 bases). Per the germline V gene, CDR1 is MNHEY and CDR2 is SMNVEV (reference sequence). V gave up 4 bases and J gave up 0 bases, with 13 bases separating them. The CDR3 extends over 15 amino acids. The CDR3 loop is CASSSSGTVSYEQYF. The CDR3 DNA follows: TGTGCCAGCAGTTCCTCGGGGACTGTCTCCTACGAGCAGTACTTC.

This clone has just a few counts. V gene TRBV7-2 combines with J gene TRBJ2-7; the D gene is possibly TRBD1 (5 bases). The V and J ends lost 2 bases and 4 bases respectively, with 15 bases between them. CDR3 length: 15 amino acids. Germline V lookup: CDR1 SGHTA, CDR2 FQGNSA. The CDR3 sequence: CASSLILGRGYEQYF. The CDR3 nucleotides read TGTGCCAGCAGCTTAATATTGGGTAGGGGTTACGAGCAGTACTTC.

CDR3 residues: CASSRPSGASSGFEQFF. The DNA for the CDR3 is TGTGCCAGTAGTAGGCCTAGCGGGGCCAGCTCCGGGTTTGAGCAGTTCTTC. V usage is TRBV19 and J usage is TRBJ2-1; 9 nucleotides agree with TRBD2. In germline, CDR1 is LNHDA, CDR2 SQIVND (reference sequence). The CDR3 has 17 residues. Unmatched junction bases numbered 16, after V lost 4 bases and J lost 9 bases.

CDR3 nucleotides: TGCAGCGCCCAGGGAAGAGATACGCAGTATTTT. Translated: CSAQGRDTQYF. The chain employs TRBV29-1 and TRBJ2-3; D is possibly TRBD1 (5 bases). The CDR3 length is 11 residues. Germline CDR1 SQVTM, CDR2 ANQGSEA. V was trimmed by 7 bases and J by 5 bases, leaving 10 bases between them.

CDR3 protein: CASSLQGDTQYF. The CDR3 region has the DNA TGCGCCAGCAGCTTGCAGGGGGATACGCAGTATTTT. The V and J genes are TRBV5-1 and TRBJ2-3; tentative D call: TRBD1 (6 bases). In germline, CDR1 is SGHRS, CDR2 YFSETQ. The V and J ends lost 1 base and 6 bases respectively, with 6 bases between them. The CDR3 sequence is 12 residues long.

The chain couples TRBV7-9 to TRBJ1-1, with no clear D. Germline V CDR1 and CDR2: SEHNR, FQNEAQ (reference sequence). The V and J ends lost 4 bases and 4 bases respectively, with 13 bases between them. This CDR3 contains 14 residues. CDR3 in DNA: TGTGCCAGCAGCTCCCCCGCACGGAGCACTGAAGCTTTCTTT. Translated, it gives CASSSPARSTEAFF.

In its sample, this clone was seen once. The chain uses TRBV5-6 and TRBJ2-2; possible D gene TRBD2, 5 bases. Deletions cut 2 bases from V and 3 bases from J, with 11 bases between. CDR3 length: 15 amino acids. Germline V lookup: CDR1 SGHDT, CDR2 YYEEEE. CDR3 in amino acids: CASSFWRADTGELFF. CDR3 bases: TGTGCCAGCAGCTTCTGGCGGGCGGACACCGGGGAGCTGTTTTTT. Full variable domain (missing parts from reference TRBV5-6 and TRBJ2-2): DAGVTQSPTHLIKTRGQQVTLRCSPKSGHDTVSWYQQALGQGPQFIFQYYEEEERQRGNFPDRFSGHQFPNYSSELNVNALLLGDSALYLCASSFWRADTGELFFGEGSRLTVL.

V is TRBV7-5 and J is TRBJ1-6. TRBV7-5 is deemed a pseudogene. The CDR3 loop spans 13 amino acids. CDR3 sequence (DNA): TGTGTCAGAAGCCAACCCGGTGAGTCACCCCTCCACTTT. It translates to CVRSQPGESPLHF.

The gene calls are TRBV19 and TRBJ1-1, with TRBD1 matching over 9 bases. The CDR3 extends over 14 amino acids. Trimming at V came to 6 bases and at J to 4 bases, leaving 6 bases not matched to a gene. Looked up from germline, CDR1 is LNHDA and CDR2 is SQIVND (reference sequence). CDR3 coding DNA: TGTGCCAGTAGGCGACAGGGGGTAGGCACTGAAGCTTTCTTT. This encodes CASRRQGVGTEAFF.

This chain joins TRBV7-6 and TRBJ1-1; 10 positions agree with TRBD1. CDR1 SGHVS and CDR2 FNYEAQ come from the germline V gene. Unmatched junction bases numbered 10, after V lost 3 bases and J lost 3 bases. The CDR3 is 17 residues long. The CDR3 DNA reads as TGTGCCAGCAGCTTTTTAGGGCGGGACAGGGGAGACACTGAAGCTTTCTTT. Translated: CASSFLGRDRGDTEAFF. The whole variable domain, filled in from reference TRBV7-6 and TRBJ1-1, reads GAGVSQSPRYKVTKRGQDVALRCDPISGHVSLYWYRQALGQGPEFLTYFNYEAQQDKSGLPNDRFSAERPEGSISTLTIQRTEQRDSAMYRCASSFLGRDRGDTEAFFGQGTRLTVV.